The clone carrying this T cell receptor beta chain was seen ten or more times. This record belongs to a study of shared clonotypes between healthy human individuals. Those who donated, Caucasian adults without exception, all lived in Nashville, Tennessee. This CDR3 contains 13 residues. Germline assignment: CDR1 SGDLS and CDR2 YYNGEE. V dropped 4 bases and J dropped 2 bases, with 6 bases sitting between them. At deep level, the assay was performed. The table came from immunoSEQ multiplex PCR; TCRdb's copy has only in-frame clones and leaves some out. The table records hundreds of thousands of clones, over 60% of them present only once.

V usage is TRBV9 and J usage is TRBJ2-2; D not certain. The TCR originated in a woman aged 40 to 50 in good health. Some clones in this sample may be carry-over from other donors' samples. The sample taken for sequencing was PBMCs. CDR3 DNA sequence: TGTGCCAGCAGCCCTACAAACACCGGGGAGCTGTTTTTT. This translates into CASSPTNTGELFF.